A selection of T cell receptor beta chains follows, all from one sample in a study of beta chain features in type 1 diabetes. The assay was immunoSEQ multiplex PCR, and TCRdb's table has in-frame clones only and misses some. The sample carries about 52,000 clones, roughly 40% recorded once. Sample: Tregs from blood. The receptors derive from a man aged 25-40 years with type 1 diabetes. Each CDR3 is given with its conserved first and last residue. The D gene is left open where the match is weak. Size is stated for part of the rows, as once, few or many counts, or as a class when the clone is expanded.

-,TRBJ2-1,TRBV6-1,-,CASSVDSYNEQFF,TGTGCCAGCAGTGTGGACAGTTACAATGAGCAGTTCTTC
TRBD1,TRBJ2-7,TRBV2,-,CASNERDSNYEQYF,TGTGCCAGCAATGAGAGGGACAGCAACTACGAGCAGTACTTC
TRBD2,TRBJ2-1,TRBV2,few,CASTTGGTSYNEQFF,TGTGCCAGCACCACCGGGGGGACCTCCTACAATGAGCAGTTCTTC
-,TRBJ2-7,TRBV27,-,CASSFDRTYEQYF,TGTGCCAGCAGTTTTGACAGAACATACGAGCAGTACTTC
-,TRBJ2-1,TRBV28,few,CASSFDAGPYNEQFF,TGTGCCAGCAGTTTTGACGCGGGGCCGTACAATGAGCAGTTCTTC
-,TRBJ1-1,TRBV6-1,-,CASSEAPGSNTEAFF,TGTGCCAGCAGTGAAGCTCCGGGGTCGAACACTGAAGCTTTCTTT
-,TRBJ2-4,TRBV28,-,CASSLAGAKNIQYF,TGTGCCAGCAGTTTGGCGGGAGCCAAAAACATTCAGTACTTC
TRBD2,TRBJ2-1,TRBV7-3,-,CASSLREDGYNEQFF,TGTGCCAGCAGCTTACGGGAGGATGGCTACAATGAGCAGTTCTTC
TRBD1,TRBJ1-1,TRBV11-2,-,CASSPRMTGTEAFF,TGTGCCAGCAGCCCCAGAATGACAGGGACTGAAGCTTTCTTT
TRBD2,TRBJ2-1,TRBV29-1,few,CSTRPPRSGRDNEQFF,TGCAGCACCCGACCTCCGCGTAGCGGGAGGGACAATGAGCAGTTCTTC
TRBD1,TRBJ2-7,TRBV5-4,-,CASSADRAHEQYF,TGTGCCAGCAGCGCGGACAGGGCCCACGAGCAGTACTTC
-,TRBJ2-1,TRBV21-1,many,CASRGSSYNEQFF,TGTGCCAGCCGTGGCAGCTCCTACAATGAGCAGTTCTTC
-,TRBJ1-6,TRBV7-8,once,CASSSTTNPHSPLHF,TGTGCCAGCAGCTCCACCACAAACCCCCATTCACCCCTCCACTTT
TRBD2,TRBJ2-7,TRBV6-1,-,CASGSREHYEQYF,TGTGCCAGCGGGTCGCGGGAGCACTACGAGCAGTACTTC
TRBD1,TRBJ1-1,TRBV4-2,-,CASSTSGQGSTEAFF,TGTGCCAGCAGCACCTCGGGACAGGGGAGCACTGAAGCTTTCTTT
TRBD1,TRBJ1-4,TRBV5-1,many,CASSLAGQRNEKLFF,TGCGCCAGCAGCCTCGCGGGACAGAGGAATGAAAAACTGTTTTTT
-,TRBJ2-3,TRBV7-3,-,CASSLTPGDTQYF,TGTGCCAGCAGCTTAACCCCCGGTGATACGCAGTATTTT
-,TRBJ2-3,TRBV6-5,-,CASSYAHTDTQYF,TGTGCCAGCAGCTATGCCCACACAGATACGCAGTATTTT
-,TRBJ2-1,TRBV19,-,CASSPSRGDLYNEQFF,TGTGCCAGTAGTCCATCTCGCGGGGACCTCTACAATGAGCAGTTCTTC
-,TRBJ1-1,TRBV6-6,-,CASSAPQGLTEAFF,TGTGCCAGCAGCGCTCCCCAGGGGCTCACTGAAGCTTTCTTT
TRBD1,TRBJ1-2,TRBV11-2,-,CASSPTVGTGNYGYTF,TGTGCCAGCAGCCCCACCGTGGGGACAGGGAACTATGGCTACACCTTC
TRBD1,TRBJ1-3,TRBV9,-,CASSAQGAAGNTIYF,TGTGCCAGCAGCGCACAGGGGGCAGCTGGAAACACCATATATTTT
-,TRBJ1-6,TRBV7-2,-,CASSYRTPTFSPLHF,TGTGCCAGCAGCTATCGGACTCCAACTTTTTCACCCCTCCACTTT
TRBD2,TRBJ2-1,TRBV27,-,CASSRRPGLAGSSYNEQFF,TGTGCCAGCAGTCGAAGACCGGGACTAGCGGGGAGCTCCTACAATGAGCAGTTCTTC
TRBD2,TRBJ2-1,TRBV6-5,-,CASTPPSGPHNEQFF,TGTGCCAGCACCCCTCCTAGCGGGCCCCACAATGAGCAGTTCTTC
TRBD1,TRBJ1-1,TRBV7-9,-,CASSLWDRENTEAFF,TGTGCCAGCAGCTTATGGGACAGAGAGAACACTGAAGCTTTCTTT
-,TRBJ1-4,TRBV14,-,CASTRQVGEKLFF,TGTGCCAGCACCCGGCAGGTTGGTGAAAAACTGTTTTTT
-,TRBJ1-2,TRBV28,-,CASSLGWGVYGYTF,TGTGCCAGCAGTTTAGGGTGGGGAGTCTATGGCTACACCTTC
-,TRBJ1-1,TRBV6-6,few,CASSYSGREAFF,TGTGCCAGCAGTTACTCGGGCAGAGAAGCTTTCTTT
-,TRBJ1-3,TRBV6-1,-,CASSEYGFRTIYF,TGTGCCAGCAGTGAATACGGGTTTCGGACCATATATTTT
TRBD1,TRBJ1-5,TRBV6-1,-,CASSGFIQGDNQPQHF,TGTGCCAGCAGTGGCTTTATACAGGGGGACAATCAGCCCCAGCATTTT
TRBD2,TRBJ2-3,TRBV29-1,-,CSVRTSGMTDTQYF,TGCAGCGTTAGGACTAGCGGGATGACAGATACGCAGTATTTT
-,TRBJ1-1,TRBV29-1,-,CSVEDRRLTGTNTEAFF,TGCAGCGTTGAAGATCGGAGGTTAACGGGCACGAACACTGAAGCTTTCTTT
TRBD2,TRBJ2-1,TRBV19,few,CASSPGGTRAYNEQFF,TGTGCCAGTAGTCCAGGCGGGACTAGGGCCTACAATGAGCAGTTCTTC
-,TRBJ1-2,TRBV19,-,CASSGGFYGYTF,TGTGCCAGTAGTGGAGGGTTCTATGGCTACACCTTC
TRBD1,TRBJ1-2,TRBV5-1,few,CASSGTGLRSYGYTF,TGCGCCAGCAGCGGGACAGGGCTCCGATCCTATGGCTACACCTTC
TRBD2,TRBJ2-5,TRBV5-4,-,CASSAGTSGQETQYF,TGTGCCAGCAGCGCCGGGACTAGCGGTCAAGAGACCCAGTACTTC
-,TRBJ2-7,TRBV6-5,once,CASRMTRTTYEQYF,TGTGCCAGCAGAATGACTAGAACTACCTACGAGCAGTACTTC
TRBD2,TRBJ2-1,TRBV7-3,-,CASSLGLAGLSNEQFF,TGTGCCAGCAGCTTAGGACTAGCGGGACTGAGCAATGAGCAGTTCTTC
TRBD1,TRBJ1-4,TRBV19,-,CASFDRGREKLFF,TGTGCCAGTTTCGACAGGGGGCGTGAAAAACTGTTTTTT
-,TRBJ1-5,TRBV19,few,CASSMGSQGGDQPQHF,TGTGCCAGTAGTATGGGTTCCCAGGGAGGGGATCAGCCCCAGCATTTT
-,TRBJ2-1,TRBV7-2,few,CASSLGLAEDEQFF,TGTGCCAGCAGCTTAGGGCTAGCTGAGGATGAGCAGTTCTTC
-,TRBJ1-4,TRBV28,-,CASSPLTGNFNEKLFF,TGTGCCAGCAGCCCCCTTACAGGGAACTTCAATGAAAAACTGTTTTTT
TRBD1,TRBJ1-3,TRBV30,-,CAWTRQGEAGNTIYF,TGTGCCTGGACTCGACAGGGGGAGGCTGGAAACACCATATATTTT
-,TRBJ1-1,TRBV18,few,CASSPYGGRYTEAFF,TGTGCCAGCTCCCCCTACGGGGGGAGGTACACTGAAGCTTTCTTT
-,TRBJ2-7,TRBV2,-,CASRRGGDIYEQYF,TGTGCCAGCCGAAGGGGAGGAGACATCTACGAGCAGTACTTC
-,TRBJ2-3,TRBV7-9,-,CASSLYSGLDTQYF,TGTGCCAGCAGCTTATATAGCGGTCTAGACACGCAGTATTTT
TRBD2,TRBJ2-1,TRBV6-6,few,CASVGVGLADNEQFF,TGTGCCAGCGTTGGGGTGGGGCTAGCGGACAATGAGCAGTTCTTC
TRBD2,TRBJ2-3,TRBV10-2,-,CASSPLAGVTDTQYF,TGCGCCAGCAGTCCACTAGCGGGAGTGACAGATACGCAGTATTTT
-,TRBJ2-7,TRBV27,few,CASSQTREPYEQYF,TGTGCCAGCAGTCAAACCCGGGAGCCCTACGAGCAGTACTTC
-,TRBJ1-4,TRBV5-1,-,CASSLGGQATNEKLFF,TGCGCCAGCAGCTTGGGCGGGCAGGCAACTAATGAAAAACTGTTTTTT
-,TRBJ2-5,TRBV7-9,-,CASTASGGETQYF,TGTGCCAGCACCGCCAGTGGTGGAGAGACCCAGTACTTC
TRBD1,TRBJ1-1,TRBV28,-,CASSPGRQGINTEAFF,TGTGCCAGCAGTCCTGGGCGACAGGGGATTAACACTGAAGCTTTCTTT